Below are 16 T cell receptor beta chains sequenced from a single sample in a study of T cell responses to AZD1222 COVID-19 vaccine. Profiled with immunoSEQ multiplex PCR; TCRdb holds only in-frame clones, not every one. Of 100,000 to 150,000 clones listed, about 87% are singletons. The material sequenced was peripheral blood, taken on day 0 of AZD1222 vaccination. The receptors were gathered from an adult in good health.

The rearrangement links TRBV5-1 to TRBJ2-2; either TRBD1 or TRBD2 may fit D (5 bases each). V lost 0 bases to trimming and J lost 4 bases, with 10 bases between them. The CDR3 totals 15 residues. Germline V lookup: CDR1 SGHRS, CDR2 YFSETQ. Written as DNA, the CDR3 is TGCGCCAGCAGCTTGGCCCCAGGGAGCACCGGGGAGCTGTTTTTT. Translated: CASSLAPGSTGELFF.

This chain uses TRBV7-8 with TRBJ2-7, with 9 bases matching TRBD2. V shed 5 bases, J shed 3 bases, and the junction held 8 bases outside the gene matches. CDR1 SGHVS and CDR2 FQNEAQ come from the germline V gene. The CDR3 is 15 residues long. The CDR3 nucleotides read TGTGCCAGCAGCAGATTTAGCGGGAGCTTCTACGAGCAGTACTTC. This gives the protein CASSRFSGSFYEQYF.

This chain uses TRBV11-3 with TRBJ1-1; tentative D call: TRBD1 (5 bases). There are 14 residues in the CDR3. Germline V gene lookup returns CDR1 SGHNT and CDR2 YENEEA. Trimming took off 7 bases at V and 3 bases at J, with 15 bases between the two ends. The CDR3 loop is CASNARGGDTEAFF. DNA for the CDR3: TGTGCCAGCAACGCGCGCGGGGGGGACACTGAAGCTTTCTTT.

The chain couples TRBV5-6 to TRBJ1-3; TRBD1 matches at 8 bases. Germline CDR1 reads SGHDT; CDR2 reads YYEEEE. V lost 0 bases to trimming and J lost 1 base; unmatched junction nucleotides: 0. The CDR3 loop spans 15 amino acids. Here the CDR3 DNA reads TGTGCCAGCAGCTTGGGGACAGGGTCTGGAAACACCATATATTTT. Translated, it gives CASSLGTGSGNTIYF.

The genes are TRBV15 and TRBJ1-2, with 11 bases lining up with TRBD1. This CDR3 contains 15 residues. Looked up from germline, CDR1 is LNHNV and CDR2 is YYDKDF (reference sequence). Unmatched junction bases numbered 5, after V lost 0 bases and J lost 8 bases. The CDR3 sequence: CATSREGQGVGGYTF. DNA for the CDR3: TGTGCCACCAGCAGAGAGGGACAGGGGGTAGGCGGCTACACCTTC.

The chain uses TRBV11-1 and TRBJ1-1; D perhaps matches TRBD1 (5 bases). Germline CDR1 reads SGHAT; CDR2 reads FQDESV (reference sequence). The V and J ends lost 2 bases and 7 bases respectively, with 8 bases between them. The CDR3 runs 12 residues. CDR3: CASSLRGVEAFF. As DNA, the CDR3 is TGTGCCAGCAGCTTACGGGGGGTTGAAGCTTTCTTT.

The chain uses TRBV12-3 or TRBV12-4 and TRBJ1-6; maybe TRBD1 (6 bases). The length of the CDR3 is 13 residues. The germline V and J ends were trimmed by 7 bases and 9 bases, with 13 bases remaining between them. CDR3 in DNA: TGTGCCAGCACCCTGGGGGGGGCTTCACCCCTCCACTTT. Translating it yields CASTLGGASPLHF.

The chain recombines TRBV28 with TRBJ2-2; D may be TRBD1 or TRBD2 (6 bases each). The CDR3 is 17 amino acids. Germline CDR1 is MDHEN and CDR2 is SYDVKM. Trimming pared 4 bases from V and 0 bases from J, leaving 15 bases between. The CDR3 here is CASSSGVGGSNTGELFF. The CDR3 DNA follows: TGTGCCAGCAGTTCAGGGGTAGGGGGGTCGAACACCGGGGAGCTGTTTTTT.

V gene TRBV7-7 combines with J gene TRBJ2-5, with 8 bases matching TRBD1. Germline lookup yields CDR1 SSHAT and CDR2 FNYEAQ (reference sequence). The CDR3 spans 16 residues. J gave up 1 base and V 5 bases, and 9 bases lay outside the gene matches. CDR3 nucleotides: TGTGCCAGCAGCCCCGGACAGGGTATGGGCCAAGAGACCCAGTACTTC. It translates to CASSPGQGMGQETQYF.

The chain carries TRBV7-2 and TRBJ1-5; 9 nucleotides agree with TRBD1. The CDR3 is 14 amino acids. V lost 6 bases to trimming and J lost 5 bases; unmatched junction nucleotides: 5. Germline CDR1 and CDR2: SGHTA and FQGNSA. The CDR3 here is CASRLTGGDQPQHF. In DNA form, the CDR3 reads TGTGCCAGCAGACTTACAGGGGGCGATCAGCCCCAGCATTTT.

Details on this clone: The sample has other DNA sequences that encode this CDR3 too. The rearrangement links TRBV9 to TRBJ2-1; D ambiguous. This CDR3 is 12 amino acids long. Germline V gives CDR1 SGDLS, CDR2 YYNGEE. Trimming took 4 bases from V and 9 from J, leaving 11 bases between them. The CDR3 DNA is TGTGCCAGCAGCCCCCGTGGAGCTGAGCAGTTCTTC. Residues: CASSPRGAEQFF.

This sequence joins TRBV28 and TRBJ2-7; D gene unclear. The CDR3 has 14 amino acids. V lost 5 bases to trimming and J lost 0 bases, with 11 bases between them. Germline CDR1 reads MDHEN; CDR2 reads SYDVKM. CDR3 loop: CASSTSSDSYEQYF. CDR3 bases: TGTGCCAGCAGTACCTCGTCGGACTCCTACGAGCAGTACTTC.

The chain employs TRBV7-2 and TRBJ2-3; TRBD2 might be the D (5 bases). Germline V CDR1 and CDR2: SGHTA, FQGNSA. The CDR3 totals 14 residues. V was cut by 2 bases and J by 3 bases, with 9 bases left in between. Here the CDR3 DNA reads TGTGCCAGCAGCTTAATCGAGGGAACAGATACGCAGTATTTT. Its translation is CASSLIEGTDTQYF.

The chain joins TRBV7-9 to TRBJ1-1; 7 positions agree with TRBD1. From germline, CDR1 is SEHNR and CDR2 FQNEAQ (reference sequence). Unmatched junction bases numbered 1, after V lost 6 bases and J lost 0 bases. CDR3 length: 13 residues. The CDR3 bases are TGTGCCAGCAGGACAGGGATGAACACTGAAGCTTTCTTT. Amino acids: CASRTGMNTEAFF.

The chain couples TRBV30 to TRBJ2-5; tentatively, D is TRBD1 or TRBD2 (6 bases each). Germline V gives CDR1 GTSNPN, CDR2 SVGIG (reference sequence). The germline V and J ends were trimmed by 3 bases and 5 bases, with 16 bases remaining between them. CDR3 size: 14 residues. The chain's CDR3 is CAWSNLRGGETQYF. The CDR3 region has the DNA TGTGCCTGGAGCAACCTACGAGGGGGGGAGACCCAGTACTTC.

This clone has just a few counts. The rearrangement uses TRBV7-9 and TRBJ2-2; D not resolved. With 3 bases removed from V and 3 bases from J, the gap between germline ends came to 11 bases. CDR3 length equals 15 residues. Germline assignment: CDR1 SEHNR and CDR2 FQNEAQ (reference sequence). The CDR3 DNA reads as TGTGCCAGCAGCTTTGACGGCGCGGACACCGGGGAGCTGTTTTTT. It yields the protein CASSFDGADTGELFF.